This TCR beta chain was sequenced in a study of shared clonotypes between healthy human individuals. Study outcomes and limitations: A reduction in generation probabilities was seen for non-shared clonotypes relative to those shared by all four donors.

On this clone itself: The antigen remains undetermined.

Terminally differentiated effector memory CD45RA+ cells were excluded from the naive CD8 cells, which were CD45RO-negative and positively selected for CCR7. All of the donors resided in Nashville, Tennessee, and each was a Caucasian adult. Data came from immunoSEQ multiplex PCR; TCRdb stores just in-frame clones and leaves some out. This sample yields around 1.9 million clones, of which about 93% are seen a single time; under 2% belongs to the top ten. This CDR3 is 14 amino acids long. Germline V gene lookup returns CDR1 MGHDK and CDR2 SYGVNS. Trimming removed 9 bases from V and 1 base from J, with 12 bases in between.

Source material: naive CD8+ T cells from PBMCs. This TCR derives from a young man in good health. Some clones in this sample may be carry-over from other donors' samples. The chain recombines TRBV25-1 with TRBJ2-2; D uncertain. CDR3 loop: CARRLGKNTGELFF. The CDR3 coding sequence is TGTGCCAGAAGACTGGGCAAGAACACCGGGGAGCTGTTTTTT.